This T cell receptor (beta chain) emerged from a study of blood T cell repertoires in COVID-19. Overall study: PBMCs, B-cell-depleted T cells, or T cells were the source of the cDNA or gDNA that made up the material.

Original handling: Amplified reference gene primers provided the basis for estimating nucleated cell counts. Using immunoSEQ multiplex PCR, the repertoire was profiled, and TCRdb retains in-frame clones only, with some absent. Clone size and the V and J calls come from that table; the DNA yielded D and trimming. The table shows 200,000 to 250,000 clones, with 80% to 90% occurring only once. It was within 2 weeks before study entry that exposed participants met a COVID-19 case. The ends lost 7 bases at V and 3 bases at J; junction bases unmatched: 13. Germline V CDR1 and CDR2: SGHTA, FQGNSA. The CDR3 is made up of 16 amino acids.

This TCR was recovered from a woman aged 45-59 years who had been exposed to COVID-19. Specimen: PBMCs or T cells enriched from blood (not recorded which). The chain is built from TRBV7-2 and TRBJ2-7, with 9 nucleotides matching TRBD2. The CDR3, as DNA: TGTGCCAGCACCCAATGGTGGGCTAGCGGGATCTACGAGCAGTACTTC. It translates to CASTQWWASGIYEQYF. The full variable domain, in which reference TRBV7-2 and TRBJ2-7 provide the parts outside the CDR3, is GAGVSQSPSNKVTEKGKDVELRCDPISGHTALYWYRQSLGQGLEFLIYFQGNSAPDKSGLPSDRFSAERTGGSVSTLTIQRTQQEDSAVYLCASTQWWASGIYEQYFGPGTRLTVT.